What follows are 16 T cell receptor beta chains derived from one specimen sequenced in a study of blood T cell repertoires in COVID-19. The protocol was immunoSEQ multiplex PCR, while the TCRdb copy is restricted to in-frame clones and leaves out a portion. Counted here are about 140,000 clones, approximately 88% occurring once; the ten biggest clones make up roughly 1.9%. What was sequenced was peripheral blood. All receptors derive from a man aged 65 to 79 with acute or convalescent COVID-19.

CDR3 bases: TGCGCCAGCAGCTTGGCAGTGATAAACAATGAGCAGTTCTTC. It encodes CASSLAVINNEQFF. The rearrangement joins TRBV5-1 to TRBJ2-1, with unresolved D. V lost 0 bases to trimming and J lost 5 bases, with 9 bases between them. The CDR3 runs to 14 residues. Germline CDR1 is SGHRS and CDR2 is YFSETQ.

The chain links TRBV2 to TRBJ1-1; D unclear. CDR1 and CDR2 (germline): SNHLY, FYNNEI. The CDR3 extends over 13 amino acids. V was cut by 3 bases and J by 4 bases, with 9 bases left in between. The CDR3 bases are TGTGCCAGCAGTGAGCAGGAGGGCACTGAAGCTTTCTTT. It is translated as CASSEQEGTEAFF.

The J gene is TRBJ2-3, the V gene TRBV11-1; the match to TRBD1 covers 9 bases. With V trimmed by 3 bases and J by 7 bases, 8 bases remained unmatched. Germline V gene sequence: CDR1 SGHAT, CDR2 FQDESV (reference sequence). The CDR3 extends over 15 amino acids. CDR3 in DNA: TGTGCCAGCAGCTTGGCGGGACAGGGCCAAAATACGCAGTATTTT. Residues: CASSLAGQGQNTQYF. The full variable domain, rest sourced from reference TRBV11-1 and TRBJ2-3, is EAEVAQSPRYKITEKSQAVAFWCDPISGHATLYWYRQILGQGPELLVQFQDESVVDDSQLPKDRFSAERLKGVDSTLKIQPAELGDSAMYLCASSLAGQGQNTQYFGPGTRLTVL.

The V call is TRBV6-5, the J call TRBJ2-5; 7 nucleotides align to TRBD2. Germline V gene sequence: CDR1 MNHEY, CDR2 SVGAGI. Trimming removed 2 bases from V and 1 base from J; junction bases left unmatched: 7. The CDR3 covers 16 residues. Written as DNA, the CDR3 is TGTGCCAGCAGTTACCGGAGCGGGGCCGTCCAAGAGACCCAGTACTTC. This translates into CASSYRSGAVQETQYF.

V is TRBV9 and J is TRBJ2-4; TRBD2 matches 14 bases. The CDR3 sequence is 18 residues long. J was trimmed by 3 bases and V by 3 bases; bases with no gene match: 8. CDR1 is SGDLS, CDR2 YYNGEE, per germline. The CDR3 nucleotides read TGTGCCAGCAGCGCCGGACTAGCGGGGGGAATAGGCAAAAACATTCAGTACTTC. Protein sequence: CASSAGLAGGIGKNIQYF.

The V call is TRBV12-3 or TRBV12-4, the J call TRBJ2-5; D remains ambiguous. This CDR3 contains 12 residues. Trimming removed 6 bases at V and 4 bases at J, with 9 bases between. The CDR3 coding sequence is TGTGCCAGCAGCCCCACCGGAGAGACCCAGTACTTC. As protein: CASSPTGETQYF.

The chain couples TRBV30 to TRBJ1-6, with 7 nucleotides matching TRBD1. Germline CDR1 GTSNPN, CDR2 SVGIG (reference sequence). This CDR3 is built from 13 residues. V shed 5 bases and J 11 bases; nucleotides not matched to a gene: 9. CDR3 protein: CAWEGAGGTPLHF. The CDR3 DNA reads TGTGCCTGGGAAGGGGCAGGGGGAACACCCCTCCACTTT.

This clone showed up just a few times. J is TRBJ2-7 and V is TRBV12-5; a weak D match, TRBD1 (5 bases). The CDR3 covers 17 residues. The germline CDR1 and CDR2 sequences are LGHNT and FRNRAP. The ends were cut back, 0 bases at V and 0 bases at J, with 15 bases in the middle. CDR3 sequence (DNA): TGTGCTAGTGGTTTGGTACCTCAGGGCAAGAGCTCCTACGAGCAGTACTTC. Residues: CASGLVPQGKSSYEQYF.

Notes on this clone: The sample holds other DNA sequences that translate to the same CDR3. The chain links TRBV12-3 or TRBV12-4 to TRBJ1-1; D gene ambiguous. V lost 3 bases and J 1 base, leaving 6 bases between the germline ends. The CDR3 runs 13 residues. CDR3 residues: CASSFGRNTEAFF. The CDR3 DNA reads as TGTGCCAGCAGTTTTGGCCGGAACACTGAAGCTTTCTTT.

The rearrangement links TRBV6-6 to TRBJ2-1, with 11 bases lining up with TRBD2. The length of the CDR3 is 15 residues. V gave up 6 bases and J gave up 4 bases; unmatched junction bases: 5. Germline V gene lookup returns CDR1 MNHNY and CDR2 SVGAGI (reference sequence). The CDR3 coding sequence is TGTGCCAGCAGCGATAGCGGGGGGGGTTACAATGAGCAGTTCTTC. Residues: CASSDSGGGYNEQFF.

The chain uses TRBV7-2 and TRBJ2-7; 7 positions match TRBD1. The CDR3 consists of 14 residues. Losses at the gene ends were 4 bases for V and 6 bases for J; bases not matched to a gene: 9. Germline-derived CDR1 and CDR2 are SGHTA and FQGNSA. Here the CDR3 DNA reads TGTGCCAGCAGCTCCGGACAGGTTGGTCTCGAGCAGTACTTC. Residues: CASSSGQVGLEQYF.

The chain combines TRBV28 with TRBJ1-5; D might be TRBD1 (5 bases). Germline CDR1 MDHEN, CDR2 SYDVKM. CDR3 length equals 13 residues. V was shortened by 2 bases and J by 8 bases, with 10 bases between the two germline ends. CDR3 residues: CASSLQGLKPQHF. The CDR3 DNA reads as TGTGCCAGCAGTTTACAGGGATTAAAGCCCCAGCATTTT. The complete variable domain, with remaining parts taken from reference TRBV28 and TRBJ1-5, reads DVKVTQSSRYLVKRTGEKVFLECVQDMDHENMFWYRQDPGLGLRLIYFSYDVKMKEKGDIPEGYSVSREKKERFSLILESASTNQTSMYLCASSLQGLKPQHFGDGTRLSIL.

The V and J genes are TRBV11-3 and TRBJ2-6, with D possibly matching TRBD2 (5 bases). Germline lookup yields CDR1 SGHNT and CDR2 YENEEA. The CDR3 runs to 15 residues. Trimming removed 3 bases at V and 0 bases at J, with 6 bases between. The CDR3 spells CASSLGDSGANVLTF. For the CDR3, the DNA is TGTGCCAGCAGCTTGGGAGACTCTGGGGCCAACGTCCTGACTTTC.

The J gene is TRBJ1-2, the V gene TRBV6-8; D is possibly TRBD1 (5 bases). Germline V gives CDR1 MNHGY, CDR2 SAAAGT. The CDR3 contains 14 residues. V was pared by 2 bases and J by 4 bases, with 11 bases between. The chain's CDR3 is CASSYPQGTYGYTF. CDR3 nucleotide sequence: TGTGCCAGCAGTTACCCTCAGGGCACCTATGGCTACACCTTC.

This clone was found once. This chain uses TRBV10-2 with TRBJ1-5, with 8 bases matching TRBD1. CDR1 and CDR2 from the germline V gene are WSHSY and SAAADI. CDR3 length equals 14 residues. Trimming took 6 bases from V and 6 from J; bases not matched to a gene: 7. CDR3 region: CASSQPGGPQPQHF. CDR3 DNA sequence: TGCGCCAGCAGCCAACCAGGGGGCCCTCAGCCCCAGCATTTT.

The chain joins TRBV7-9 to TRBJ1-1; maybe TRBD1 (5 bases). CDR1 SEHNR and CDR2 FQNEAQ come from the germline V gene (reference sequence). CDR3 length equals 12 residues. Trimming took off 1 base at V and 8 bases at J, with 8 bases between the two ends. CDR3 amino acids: CASSLVRGEAFF. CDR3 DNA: TGTGCCAGCAGCTTAGTCCGGGGGGAAGCTTTCTTT.